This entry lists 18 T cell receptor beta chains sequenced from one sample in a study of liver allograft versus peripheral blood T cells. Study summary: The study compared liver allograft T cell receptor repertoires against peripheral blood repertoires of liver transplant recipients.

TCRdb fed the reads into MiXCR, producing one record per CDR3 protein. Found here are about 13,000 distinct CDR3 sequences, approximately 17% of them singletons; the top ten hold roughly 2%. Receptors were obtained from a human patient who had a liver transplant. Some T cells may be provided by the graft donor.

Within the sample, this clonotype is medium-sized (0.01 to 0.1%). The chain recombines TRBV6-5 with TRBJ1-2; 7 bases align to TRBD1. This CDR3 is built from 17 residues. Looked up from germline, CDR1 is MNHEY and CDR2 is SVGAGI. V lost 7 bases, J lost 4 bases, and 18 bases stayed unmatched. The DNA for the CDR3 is TGTGCCAGCACCAGAACCCCGACAGGGCGCTTCGGCTATGGCTACACCTTC. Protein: CASTRTPTGRFGYGYTF.

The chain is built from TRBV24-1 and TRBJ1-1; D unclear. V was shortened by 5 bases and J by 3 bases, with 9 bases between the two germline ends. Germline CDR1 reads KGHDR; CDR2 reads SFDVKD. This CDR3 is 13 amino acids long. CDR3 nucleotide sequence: TGTGCCACCAGTGCGTCGGAATACACTGAAGCTTTCTTT. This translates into CATSASEYTEAFF.

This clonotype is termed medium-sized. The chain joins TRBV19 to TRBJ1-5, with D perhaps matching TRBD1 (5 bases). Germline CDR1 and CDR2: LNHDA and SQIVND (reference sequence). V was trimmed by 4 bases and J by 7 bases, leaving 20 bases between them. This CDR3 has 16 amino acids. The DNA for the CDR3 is TGTGCCAGTAGTACCTCAGGGATAGGGAAGGGACAGCCCCAGCATTTT. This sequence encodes CASSTSGIGKGQPQHF.

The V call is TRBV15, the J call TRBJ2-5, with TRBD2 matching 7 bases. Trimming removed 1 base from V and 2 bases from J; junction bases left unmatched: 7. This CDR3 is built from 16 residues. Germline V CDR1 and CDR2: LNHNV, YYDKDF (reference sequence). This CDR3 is CATSRGWEGRQETQYF. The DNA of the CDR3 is TGTGCCACCAGCAGAGGTTGGGAGGGCCGACAAGAGACCCAGTACTTC. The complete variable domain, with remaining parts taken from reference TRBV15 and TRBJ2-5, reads DAMVIQNPRYQVTQFGKPVTLSCSQTLNHNVMYWYQQKSSQAPKLLFHYYDKDFNNEADTPDNFQSRRPNTSFCFLDIRSPGLGDTAMYLCATSRGWEGRQETQYFGPGTRLLVL.

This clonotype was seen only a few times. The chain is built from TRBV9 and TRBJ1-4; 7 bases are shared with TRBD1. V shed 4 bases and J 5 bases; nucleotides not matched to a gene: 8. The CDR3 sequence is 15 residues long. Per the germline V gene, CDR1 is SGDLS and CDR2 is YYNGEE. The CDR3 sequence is CASSPGTDVNEKLFF. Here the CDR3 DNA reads TGTGCCAGCAGCCCTGGGACAGACGTAAATGAAAAACTGTTTTTT.

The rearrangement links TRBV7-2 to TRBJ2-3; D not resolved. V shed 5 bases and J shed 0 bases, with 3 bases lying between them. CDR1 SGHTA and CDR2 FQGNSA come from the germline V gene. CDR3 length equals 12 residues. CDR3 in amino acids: CASSLSTDTQYF. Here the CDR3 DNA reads TGTGCCAGCAGCCTAAGCACAGATACGCAGTATTTT.

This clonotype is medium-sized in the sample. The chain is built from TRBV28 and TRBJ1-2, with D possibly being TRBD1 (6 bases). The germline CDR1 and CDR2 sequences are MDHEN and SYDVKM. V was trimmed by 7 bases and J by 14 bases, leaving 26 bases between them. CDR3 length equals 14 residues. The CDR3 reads CASTSSPGHRPLTF. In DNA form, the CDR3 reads TGTGCCAGCACCTCTTCCCCGGGACACCGCCCGCTTACCTTC.

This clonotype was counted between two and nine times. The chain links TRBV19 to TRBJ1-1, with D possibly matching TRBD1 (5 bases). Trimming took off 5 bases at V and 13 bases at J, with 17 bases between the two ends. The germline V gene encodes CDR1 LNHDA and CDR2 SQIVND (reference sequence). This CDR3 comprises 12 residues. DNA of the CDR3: TGTGCCAGTAGTCCGGCATGGACAACGAGTTTCTTT. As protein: CASSPAWTTSFF. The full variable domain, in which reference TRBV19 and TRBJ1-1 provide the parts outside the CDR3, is DGGITQSPKYLFRKEGQNVTLSCEQNLNHDAMYWYRQDPGQGLRLIYYSQIVNDFQKGDIAEGYSVSREKKESFPLTVTSAQKNPTAFYLCASSPAWTTSFFGQGTRLTVV.

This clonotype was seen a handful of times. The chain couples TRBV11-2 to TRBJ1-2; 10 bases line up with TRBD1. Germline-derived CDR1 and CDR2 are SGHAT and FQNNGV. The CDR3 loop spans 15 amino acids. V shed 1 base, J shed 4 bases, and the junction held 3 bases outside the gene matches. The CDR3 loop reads CASSLAGQGFYGYTF. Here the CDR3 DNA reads TGTGCCAGCAGCTTAGCGGGACAGGGGTTCTATGGCTACACCTTC.

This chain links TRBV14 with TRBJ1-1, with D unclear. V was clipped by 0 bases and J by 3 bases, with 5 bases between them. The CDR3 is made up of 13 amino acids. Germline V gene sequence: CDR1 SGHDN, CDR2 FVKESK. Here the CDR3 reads CASSQDRYTEAFF. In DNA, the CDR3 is TGTGCCAGCAGCCAAGACAGATACACTGAAGCTTTCTTT.

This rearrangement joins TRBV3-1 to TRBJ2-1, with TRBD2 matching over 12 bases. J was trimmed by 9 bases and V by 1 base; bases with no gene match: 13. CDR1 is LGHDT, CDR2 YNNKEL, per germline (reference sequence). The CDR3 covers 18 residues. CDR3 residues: CASSQAGLAGFVVGEQFF. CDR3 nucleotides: TGTGCCAGCAGCCAAGCCGGACTAGCGGGGTTTGTCGTTGGTGAGCAGTTCTTC.

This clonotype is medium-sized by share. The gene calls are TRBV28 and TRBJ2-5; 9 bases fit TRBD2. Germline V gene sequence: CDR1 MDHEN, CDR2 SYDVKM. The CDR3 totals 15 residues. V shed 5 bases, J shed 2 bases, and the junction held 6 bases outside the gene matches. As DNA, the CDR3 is TGTGCCAGCAGTACGACTAGCGGAATACAAGAGACCCAGTACTTC. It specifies CASSTTSGIQETQYF.

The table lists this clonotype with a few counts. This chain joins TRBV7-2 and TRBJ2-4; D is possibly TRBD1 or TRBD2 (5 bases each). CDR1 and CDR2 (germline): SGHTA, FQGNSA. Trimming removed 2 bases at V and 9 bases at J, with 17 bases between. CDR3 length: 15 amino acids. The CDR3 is CASSLRDRTQSIQYF. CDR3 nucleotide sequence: TGTGCCAGCAGCTTAAGGGACCGAACTCAGAGCATTCAGTACTTC.

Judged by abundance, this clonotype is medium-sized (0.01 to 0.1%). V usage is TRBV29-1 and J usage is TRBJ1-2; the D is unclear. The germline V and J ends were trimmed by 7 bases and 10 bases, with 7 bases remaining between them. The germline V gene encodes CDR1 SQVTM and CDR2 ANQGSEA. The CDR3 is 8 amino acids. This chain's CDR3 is CSADDYTF. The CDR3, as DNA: TGCAGCGCGGATGACTACACCTTC.

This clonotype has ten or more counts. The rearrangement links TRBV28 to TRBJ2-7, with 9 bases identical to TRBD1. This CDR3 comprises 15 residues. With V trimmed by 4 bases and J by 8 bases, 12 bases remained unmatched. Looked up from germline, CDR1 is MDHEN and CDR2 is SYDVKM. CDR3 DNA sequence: TGTGCCAGCAGTTCTGGCCGGGACAGGGTACCTAAGCAGTACTTC. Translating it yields CASSSGRDRVPKQYF.

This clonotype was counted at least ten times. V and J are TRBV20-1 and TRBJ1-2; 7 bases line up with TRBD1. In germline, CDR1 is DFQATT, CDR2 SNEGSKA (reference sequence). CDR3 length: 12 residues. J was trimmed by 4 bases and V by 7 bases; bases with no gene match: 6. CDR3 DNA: TGCAGTGGTGGAGGGGGCAGCTATGGCTACACCTTC. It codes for CSGGGGSYGYTF.

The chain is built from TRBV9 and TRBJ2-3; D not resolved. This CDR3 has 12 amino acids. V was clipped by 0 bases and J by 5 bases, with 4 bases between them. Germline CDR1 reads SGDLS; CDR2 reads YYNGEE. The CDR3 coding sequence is TGTGCCAGCAGCGTAGGGCTAGATACGCAGTATTTT. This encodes CASSVGLDTQYF.

The CDR3 sequence: CASSWTGENSPLHF. The DNA of the CDR3 is TGTGCCAGCAGTTGGACAGGGGAAAATTCACCCCTCCACTTT. The V and J genes are TRBV6-1 and TRBJ1-6, with TRBD1 identical over 9 bases. The CDR3 length is 14 residues. Trimming at V came to 5 bases and at J to 7 bases, leaving 3 bases not matched to a gene. CDR1 MNHNS and CDR2 SASEGT come from the germline V gene.